One sample yielded the 24 T cell receptor beta chains listed below, sequenced in a study of tumor-infiltrating lymphocytes in primary liver carcinoma. From 400 to 550 ng total RNA, TCR beta cDNA was generated with a primer in the constant region. Three-round nested multiplex PCR performed with slightly modified ARM-PCR produced the TCR beta libraries. PCR rounds one and two used TRBV1-TRBV30 forward primers with a C-beta reverse primer for 10 cycles each. MiXCR, run by TCRdb on the multiplex PCR reads, gives a single entry per CDR3 protein. Of about 200,000 distinct CDR3 sequences in the sample, approximately 65% are singletons; the top ten hold about 7.1%. RNA isolated from unsorted whole blood supplied the blood RNA, with germline DNA also extracted. The sequenced material came from peripheral blood. These receptors all come from a woman in her fifties or sixties with primary liver carcinoma and hepatitis B virus infection.

The rearrangement uses TRBV7-9 and TRBJ2-2; 9 bases map to TRBD1. Germline loops: CDR1 SEHNR, CDR2 FQNEAQ (reference sequence). The CDR3 consists of 15 residues. V was pared by 6 bases and J by 4 bases, with 6 bases of the junction left unmatched. CDR3 coding DNA: TGTGCCAGCAGTTTGACAGGGGGTCTCACCGGGGAGCTGTTTTTT. Its translation: CASSLTGGLTGELFF.

Only one count was recorded for this clonotype. This chain uses TRBV11-2 with TRBJ2-3; D gene ambiguous. V lost 3 bases and J lost 8, with 9 bases in between. The CDR3 totals 12 residues. The V gene's germline CDR1 is SGHAT and CDR2 FQNNGV. The CDR3 is CASSFVTSTQYF. CDR3 nucleotides: TGTGCCAGCAGCTTCGTCACAAGTACGCAGTATTTT.

This clonotype was counted at least ten times. In DNA form, the CDR3 reads TGTGCCAGCAGCGGAGGGACAGCGAACACCGGGGAGCTGTTTTTT. Translating it yields CASSGGTANTGELFF. V gene TRBV11-3 combines with J gene TRBJ2-2, with D maybe TRBD1 (7 bases). Germline loops: CDR1 SGHNT, CDR2 YENEEA. The CDR3 is 15 residues long. Trimming pared 5 bases from V and 0 bases from J, leaving 10 bases between.

This clonotype is a singleton in its sample. It may be a read error: a sequence one base away is much more abundant. CDR3 region: CASSRENAGANVLIF. The CDR3 DNA reads as TGTGCCAGCAGTCGAGAGAATGCTGGGGCCAACGTCCTGATTTTC. The chain combines TRBV12-3 or TRBV12-4 with TRBJ2-6; D might be TRBD1 (5 bases). This CDR3 is 15 amino acids long.

The chain has TRBV9 and TRBJ1-3, with D unclear. In germline, CDR1 is SGDLS, CDR2 YYNGEE. This CDR3 contains 15 residues. Trimming took 4 bases from V and 0 from J, leaving 11 bases between them. CDR3 residues: CASSHGKSSGNTIYF. CDR3 sequence (DNA): TGTGCCAGCAGCCACGGCAAGAGCTCTGGAAACACCATATATTTT.

On this clonotype itself: This may arise from a read error, as a much more abundant clone is one base away. The chain employs TRBV29-1 and TRBJ1-4, with 9 nucleotides matching TRBD1. CDR1 SQVTM and CDR2 ANQGSEA come from the germline V gene. This CDR3 is built from 14 residues. The trim removed 1 base at V and 6 bases at J, leaving 3 bases unmatched. The CDR3 DNA is TGCAGCGTTGAAGGGACAGGGGAGGATGAAAAACTGTTTTTT. Amino acids: CSVEGTGEDEKLFF.

On this clonotype itself: A read error may account for a junction end that differs from germline. The chain is built from TRBV5-1 and TRBJ2-2; no definite D call. In germline, CDR1 is SGHRS, CDR2 YFSETQ. The CDR3 has 18 amino acids. CDR3 protein: CASSQPPDGSANIGELFF. CDR3 DNA: TGCGCCAGCAGCCAGCCTCCGGACGGCTCCGCGAACATCGGGGAGCTGTTTTTT.

The genes are TRBV24-1 and TRBJ1-2; 8 bases fit TRBD1. With V trimmed by 3 bases and J by 3 bases, 8 bases remained unmatched. Germline-derived CDR1 and CDR2 are KGHDR and SFDVKD. The CDR3 has 16 amino acids. The CDR3 here is CATSDPSPTGDYGYTF. The CDR3 DNA is TGTGCCACCAGTGATCCCTCCCCGACAGGGGACTATGGCTACACCTTC.

This clonotype has ten or more counts. The chain combines TRBV4-2 with TRBJ1-3; D is unclear. The CDR3 length is 17 residues. Trimming cost V 0 bases and J 0 bases, with 12 bases left between them. Germline CDR1 LGHNA, CDR2 YNFKEQ. The CDR3: CASSQEELARSGNTIYF. The CDR3 bases are TGTGCCAGCAGCCAAGAAGAATTAGCCCGCTCTGGAAACACCATATATTTT.

This clonotype was found a few times. V is TRBV7-9 and J is TRBJ1-2; 7 bases agree with TRBD1. Germline CDR1 and CDR2: SEHNR and FQNEAQ (reference sequence). This CDR3 spans 12 amino acids. The V segment lost 8 bases and the J segment 8 bases; nucleotides outside the gene matches: 8. CDR3 coding DNA: TGTGCCAGCTACTCGACAGGGCAGGGCTACACCTTC. Encoded protein: CASYSTGQGYTF.

Of note for this clonotype: A read error may explain this, as a much larger clone is one base away. The chain has TRBV6-5 and TRBJ1-2; D not resolved. Germline CDR1 MNHEY, CDR2 SVGAGI. The ends were cut back, 2 bases at V and 3 bases at J, with 7 bases in the middle. The CDR3 runs 13 residues. The CDR3 loop is CASSYNWDYGYTF. The CDR3 DNA is TGTGCCAGCAGTTACAACTGGGACTATGGCTACACCTTC.

For this clonotype: The CDR3 carries no conserved terminal phenylalanine or tryptophan, so it likely arises from a read error. The rearrangement uses TRBV7-8 and TRBJ2-1, with 11 bases fitting TRBD2. The V segment lost 2 bases and the J segment 11 bases; nucleotides outside the gene matches: 5. The CDR3 is made up of 14 amino acids. Per the germline V gene, CDR1 is SGHVS and CDR2 is FQNEAQ. The CDR3, as DNA: TGTGCCAGCAGCTTATCTAGCGGGAGGTCTCAGCAGTTCTCC. This codes for CASSLSSGRSQQFS.

Only a few counts were recorded for this clonotype. The rearrangement links TRBV28 to TRBJ2-7, with a weak D call TRBD2 (5 bases). Trimming removed 4 bases at V and 3 bases at J, with 16 bases between. This CDR3 has 15 amino acids. Germline CDR1 MDHEN, CDR2 SYDVKM. DNA of the CDR3: TGTGCCAGCAGTTCCCACGCGAGGGCCCACTACGAGCAGTACTTC. Amino acid sequence: CASSSHARAHYEQYF.

Concerning this clonotype itself: This may stem from a read error, because a much larger clone lies one nucleotide away. V and J are TRBV29-1 and TRBJ2-3, with a possible D match to TRBD2 (5 bases). There are 15 residues in the CDR3. Germline CDR1 SQVTM, CDR2 ANQGSEA. The CDR3 is CSVDGRTDNTDMQYF. CDR3 coding DNA: TGCAGCGTTGATGGACGGACTGACAACACAGATATGCAGTATTTT.

This clonotype was detected many times. The chain has TRBV6-2 or TRBV6-3 and TRBJ1-2, with 8 bases aligning to TRBD1. Germline CDR1 reads MNHEY; CDR2 reads SVGEGT. CDR3 length: 18 amino acids. V lost 10 bases, J lost 2 bases, and 21 bases stayed unmatched. CDR3 protein: CATHSIRTGKYGNYGYTF. The CDR3 bases are TGTGCCACCCACTCGATTCGGACAGGGAAGTATGGGAACTATGGCTACACCTTC.

This clonotype was detected only a few times. V and J are TRBV28 and TRBJ2-1, with D possibly TRBD2 on 6 matching bases. Germline CDR1 is MDHEN and CDR2 is SYDVKM. V was shortened by 6 bases and J by 12 bases, with 21 bases between the two germline ends. The CDR3 has 14 residues. The CDR3 region is CASRGSGNEFAQFF. The CDR3 nucleotides read TGTGCCAGCAGGGGTAGCGGAAACGAGTTCGCGCAGTTCTTC. Full variable domain (remainder filled in from reference TRBV28 and TRBJ2-1): DVKVTQSSRYLVKRTGEKVFLECVQDMDHENMFWYRQDPGLGLRLIYFSYDVKMKEKGDIPEGYSVSREKKERFSLILESASTNQTSMYLCASRGSGNEFAQFFGPGTRLTVL.

This clonotype was detected only once. A much larger clone differs by one base, so this may be a read error. The J gene is TRBJ2-7, the V gene TRBV6-5, with a weak D call TRBD2 (7 bases). The CDR3 has 13 residues. The V gene's germline CDR1 is MNHEY and CDR2 SVGAGI. In DNA form, the CDR3 reads TGTGCCAGCACTCAGGGGAGGGGGAGCGAGCATTACTTC. Translated, it gives CASTQGRGSEHYF.

The chain joins TRBV14 to TRBJ1-3, with D unresolved. Looked up from germline, CDR1 is SGHDN and CDR2 is FVKESK. The CDR3 spans 16 residues. Trimming stripped 5 bases from V and 0 bases from J, with 14 bases between. The CDR3 sequence: CASSDECTISGNTIYF. DNA for the CDR3: TGTGCCAGCAGCGACGAGTGTACGATCTCTGGAAACACCATATATTTT. Full variable domain (remainder filled in from reference TRBV14 and TRBJ1-3): EAGVTQFPSHSVIEKGQTVTLRCDPISGHDNLYWYRRVMGKEIKFLLHFVKESKQDESGMPNNRFLAERTGGTYSTLKVQPAELEDSGVYFCASSDECTISGNTIYFGEGSWLTVV.

With regard to this clonotype: Germline is not matched at one junction end, which may reflect a read error. The V call is TRBV6-5, the J call TRBJ2-7, with 11 bases aligning to TRBD1. CDR3 length: 14 residues. The V gene's germline CDR1 is MNHEY and CDR2 SVGAGI. Here the CDR3 reads CVSSPGTGGSKQYF. The CDR3 bases are TGTGTCAGCAGTCCCGGGACAGGGGGGAGCAAGCAGTACTTC.

On this clonotype: Mismatch with germline at one junction end may stem from a read error. The chain recombines TRBV4-2 with TRBJ2-2; TRBD2 matches 8 bases. CDR1 LGHNA and CDR2 YNFKEQ come from the germline V gene. The CDR3 is 14 residues long. The CDR3 DNA is TGTGTCAGCAGCCTCGGAGCGGGAGTCGGGGAGCTGCTTTTT. Encoded protein: CVSSLGAGVGELLF.

There are a few counts of this clonotype. This clone may be a read error of a much larger clone one base away. This rearrangement joins TRBV7-8 to TRBJ1-6; D remains unclear. The V end lost 6 bases, the J end lost 7 bases, and 13 bases lay between the germline ends. The CDR3 totals 14 residues. Germline loops: CDR1 SGHVS, CDR2 FQNEAQ. The CDR3 sequence is CASSLPEGNSPLHF. The DNA for the CDR3 is TGTGCCAGCAGTCTGCCTGAGGGCAATTCACCCCTCCACTTT.

CDR3 amino acids: CASSQGGLAGATDTQYF. CDR3 nucleotide sequence: TGCGCCAGCAGCCAGGGGGGACTAGCGGGTGCCACAGATACGCAGTATTTT. The V and J genes are TRBV4-1 and TRBJ2-3, with 12 bases identical to TRBD2. The CDR3 has 17 residues. V lost 3 bases to trimming and J lost 2 bases; unmatched junction nucleotides: 6. CDR1 is MGHRA and CDR2 is YSYEKL in the germline V gene.

About this clonotype itself: A much bigger clone sits one base away, suggesting this may be a read error. The chain recombines TRBV12-3 or TRBV12-4 with TRBJ2-5; D remains unclear. The CDR3 sequence is 12 residues long. CDR3 in DNA: TGTACCAGCAGTTTCGACCAAGAGACCCAGTACTTC. The encoded protein is CTSSFDQETQYF.

V gene TRBV28 combines with J gene TRBJ1-1; TRBD1 is a possible D gene (5 bases). Trimming shortened V by 1 base and J by 8 bases, and 8 bases separated the two germline ends. Per germline, CDR1 MDHEN and CDR2 SYDVKM. This CDR3 has 12 residues. In nucleotides, the CDR3 is TGTGCCAGCAGTTTATTGGGGGGGGAAGCTTTCTTT. This codes for CASSLLGGEAFF.